Following are 15 T cell receptor beta chains from one sample sequenced in a study of T cells in Graves' hyperthyroidism and ophthalmopathy (dated by TCRdb to 2018 to 2020). The library was obtained by multiplex PCR. The reads were generated on an Illumina HiSeq 2000. Amplification of TCR beta CDR3 regions was carried out from RNA transcripts. For the first round of RT-PCR on the TCR CDR3, the HTBI primer set was used together with the Qiagen OneStep RT-PCR kit. Using fastp at Q25 and MiXCR, TCRdb reprocessed the public reads and kept productive beta chains. One record per CDR3 amino acid sequence lists the most common genes and DNA. Here the sample has 600,000 to 700,000 distinct CDR3 sequences; about 45% occur a single time. The ten largest clones capture 6.5% to 9% of the sample. Sequenced material: peripheral blood or thyroid tissue (not recorded which). The receptors stem from an adult man with Graves' disease, either hyperthyroidism or ophthalmopathy (not recorded which).

This chain uses TRBV5-1 with TRBJ1-1; D perhaps matches TRBD1 (6 bases). Germline loops: CDR1 SGHRS, CDR2 YFSETQ. The V end was cut by 4 bases, the J end by 5 bases, with 18 bases between. There are 15 residues in the CDR3. The CDR3 DNA reads TGCGCCAGCAGCCCTCGAAGGGGGGGAGTGACTGAAGCTTTCTTT. It specifies CASSPRRGGVTEAFF.

A word on this clonotype: The junction differs from germline at one of its ends, possibly a read error. The rearrangement uses TRBV7-2 and TRBJ2-7; D unresolved. The CDR3 has 14 residues. Germline V gene lookup returns CDR1 SGHTA and CDR2 FQGNSA. CDR3 amino acids: CASSRGRAVDEQYF. In DNA, the CDR3 is TGCGCCAGCAGCCGAGGACGAGCAGTTGACGAGCAGTACTTC. The entire variable domain, with the rest obtained from reference TRBV7-2 and TRBJ2-7, is as follows: GAGVSQSPSNKVTEKGKDVELRCDPISGHTALYWYRQSLGQGLEFLIYFQGNSAPDKSGLPSDRFSAERTGGSVSTLTIQRTQQEDSAVYLCASSRGRAVDEQYFGPGTRLTVT.

V and J are TRBV25-1 and TRBJ1-6; D is undetermined. CDR1 MGHDK and CDR2 SYGVNS come from the germline V gene. The CDR3 totals 14 residues. The ends were cut back, 5 bases at V and 14 bases at J, with 19 bases in the middle. In DNA form, the CDR3 reads TGTGCCAGCAGTTTTTACGGCGGCATAAGTTCCCTCCACTTT. Its translation: CASSFYGGISSLHF.

The V and J genes are TRBV7-2 and TRBJ1-1; 9 bases are a match to TRBD1. Looked up from germline, CDR1 is SGHTA and CDR2 is FQGNSA. The ends lost 2 bases at V and 4 bases at J; junction bases unmatched: 8. This CDR3 contains 16 residues. CDR3 loop: CASSLTGGGFSTEAFF. For the CDR3, the DNA is TGTGCCAGCAGCTTAACAGGGGGCGGGTTCTCCACTGAAGCTTTCTTT.

The chain has TRBV12-3 or TRBV12-4 and TRBJ2-7; 9 bases agree with TRBD1. Trimming took 5 bases from V and 0 from J; bases not matched to a gene: 5. The CDR3 is 15 amino acids. CDR3 protein: CASSKGQGTSYEQYF. In DNA, the CDR3 is TGTGCCAGCAGTAAAGGACAGGGGACCTCCTACGAGCAGTACTTC.

This rearrangement joins TRBV20-1 to TRBJ1-1; D not resolved. CDR1 DFQATT and CDR2 SNEGSKA come from the germline V gene (reference sequence). Trimming took off 2 bases at V and 0 bases at J, with 10 bases between the two ends. This CDR3 has 14 amino acids. The CDR3 reads CSARRPNLNTEAFF. The CDR3 DNA is TGCAGTGCTAGAAGGCCCAACCTGAACACTGAAGCTTTCTTT.

This clonotype has at least ten counts. At one end the junction does not follow the germline gene, possibly because of a read error. V usage is TRBV5-1 and J usage is TRBJ2-7; D unclear. CDR3 length: 14 amino acids. Germline V gives CDR1 SGHRS, CDR2 YFSETQ. This CDR3 is CASSLAAGSYEQYF. DNA for the CDR3: TGTGCCAGCAGCTTAGCTGCAGGATCCTACGAGCAGTACTTC.

V usage is TRBV24-1 and J usage is TRBJ2-5, with 13 bases identical to TRBD2. Trimming took 3 bases from V and 6 from J; bases not matched to a gene: 3. This CDR3 has 15 residues. Germline V gene data show CDR1 as KGHDR and CDR2 as SFDVKD. CDR3: CATSDGGLAGQTQYF. The CDR3 DNA is TGTGCCACCAGTGATGGGGGACTAGCGGGACAGACCCAGTACTTC.

This clonotype was counted a few times. This rearrangement joins TRBV2 to TRBJ1-2; D gene uncertain. This CDR3 is built from 12 residues. V was shortened by 5 bases and J by 4 bases, with 8 bases between the two germline ends. Germline lookup yields CDR1 SNHLY and CDR2 FYNNEI. CDR3 protein: CASSLKGYGYTF. In nucleotides, the CDR3 is TGTGCCAGCAGTTTAAAGGGCTATGGCTACACCTTC.

This clonotype was seen many times. The V and J genes are TRBV29-1 and TRBJ1-1; D not certain. The germline V gene encodes CDR1 SQVTM and CDR2 ANQGSEA. Trimming left V 7 bases short and J 0 bases short, with 12 bases between. The CDR3 loop spans 13 amino acids. The CDR3: CSEARGMNTEAFF. Written as DNA, the CDR3 is TGCAGCGAGGCGAGAGGAATGAACACTGAAGCTTTCTTT.

V is TRBV20-1 and J is TRBJ1-1; D possibly corresponds to TRBD1 (6 bases). CDR1 and CDR2 (germline): DFQATT, SNEGSKA (reference sequence). V lost 4 bases and J 3 bases, leaving 12 bases between the germline ends. The CDR3 runs to 13 residues. For the CDR3, the DNA is TGCAGTGCTATAGAGAGGGGGGACACTGAAGCTTTCTTT. Amino acids: CSAIERGDTEAFF.

About this clonotype: One base away lies a much larger clone, so this may be a sequencing read error. V usage is TRBV7-9 and J usage is TRBJ2-5, with 7 bases lining up with TRBD1. CDR3 length: 15 amino acids. The V and J ends lost 5 bases and 3 bases, in that order; junction bases with no gene match: 9. Germline lookup yields CDR1 SEHNR and CDR2 FQNEAQ (reference sequence). CDR3 nucleotide sequence: TGTGCCAGCAGCCCAGGGACAGTGGGGAAAGAGACCCAGTACTTC. It is translated as CASSPGTVGKETQYF.

The sample holds many counts of this clonotype. This chain uses TRBV12-3 or TRBV12-4 with TRBJ1-5, with D possibly matching TRBD1 (6 bases). This CDR3 is 12 amino acids long. V was clipped by 6 bases and J by 5 bases, with 8 bases between them. CDR3 sequence (DNA): TGTGCCAGCAGGCACAGGGATCAGCCCCAGCATTTT. It translates to CASRHRDQPQHF.

Ten or more counts support this clonotype. This chain joins TRBV7-8 and TRBJ1-2; D gene uncertain. The CDR3 has 14 amino acids. CDR1 SGHVS and CDR2 FQNEAQ come from the germline V gene. Trimming left V 4 bases short and J 1 base short, with 10 bases between. CDR3: CASSSTTINYGYTF. DNA for the CDR3: TGTGCCAGCAGCTCGACAACAATTAACTATGGCTACACCTTC.

The chain has TRBV2 and TRBJ1-5; D ambiguous. Trimming removed 2 bases at V and 0 bases at J, with 14 bases between. The length of the CDR3 is 17 residues. Germline CDR1 reads SNHLY; CDR2 reads FYNNEI. The CDR3 here is CASSENRPAYSNQPQHF. CDR3 coding DNA: TGTGCCAGCAGTGAAAATAGGCCAGCTTATAGCAATCAGCCCCAGCATTTT.